The rows below give T cell receptor beta chains drawn from one sample of a study of cytomegalovirus exposure and HLA in healthy donors. TCRdb's table, derived via immunoSEQ multiplex PCR, lists solely in-frame clones and lacks some. The top ten hold under 1.5% of the sample, which has fewer than 200,000 clones, 80% to 90% seen once. Sequencing was carried out using PBMCs. The receptors stem from a girl aged 2 to 10 in good health and CMV-seropositive. Both conserved end residues are trimmed from each CDR3.

V	J	CDR3
TRBV27	TRBJ1-4	ASSSDRGLEKLF
TRBV5-1	TRBJ1-5	ASSNRDRGHLRYADQPQH
TRBV5-1	TRBJ1-5	ASSFSGGKDQLQH
TRBV6-1	TRBJ1-2	ASTSRGYGYT
TRBV9	TRBJ2-1	ASSTLASYNEQF
TRBV23-1	TRBJ1-5	ASSQLGGGGRGSNQPQH
TRBV15	-	ATSRELASYEQY
TRBV5-8	TRBJ2-2	ASSSRQGASTGELF
TRBV7-6	TRBJ2-7	ASSLTNPGQGNKQY
TRBV25-1	TRBJ2-5	ASSEYDAGDGTETQY
TRBV10-3	TRBJ2-3	AISGALGRLGTDTQY
TRBV18	TRBJ1-2	ASSPLSPESNYGYT
TRBV11-3	TRBJ2-2	ASERKPRSGELF
TRBV28	TRBJ1-1	ASRRTPNTEAF
TRBV7-8	TRBJ2-2	ASRVPGYSTGELF
TRBV7-8	TRBJ2-5	ASSLPKIRVAQEETQY
TRBV15	TRBJ2-2	ATSRVGQTTGELF
TRBV2	TRBJ2-3	ASSEDGVTDTQY
TRBV5-1	TRBJ2-5	ASSFQQGRETQY
TRBV7-2	TRBJ2-7	ASSLRSGFVNYEQY
TRBV19	TRBJ1-2	ASSILTGQSYGYT
TRBV27	TRBJ2-7	ASRGGHGTYEQY
TRBV10-3	TRBJ2-7	AIRGGLAGGYEQY
TRBV2	TRBJ1-4	ASHPQGTNEKLF
TRBV2	TRBJ2-1	ASSEALPGLAGDNEQF
TRBV19	TRBJ2-3	ATQGPGTDTQY
TRBV28	TRBJ1-5	ASSLGGGGQPQH
TRBV11-3	TRBJ2-1	ASSYSGNEQF
TRBV28	TRBJ1-1	ASSLIMNTEAF
TRBV5-6	TRBJ1-3	ASSLSEAWSPGNTIY
TRBV5-4	TRBJ1-1	ASSSGNPMNTEAF